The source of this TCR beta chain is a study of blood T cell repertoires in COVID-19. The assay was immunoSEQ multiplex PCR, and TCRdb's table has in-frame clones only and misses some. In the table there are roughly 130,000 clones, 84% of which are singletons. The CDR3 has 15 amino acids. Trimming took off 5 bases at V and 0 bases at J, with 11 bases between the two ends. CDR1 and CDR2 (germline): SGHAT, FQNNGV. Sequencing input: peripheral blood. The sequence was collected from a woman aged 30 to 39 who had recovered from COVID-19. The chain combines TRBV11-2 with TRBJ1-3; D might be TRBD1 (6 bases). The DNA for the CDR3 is TGTGCCAGCAGCACAGGACAGAGCTCTGGAAACACCATATATTTT. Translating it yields CASSTGQSSGNTIYF. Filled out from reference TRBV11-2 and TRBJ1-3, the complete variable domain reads EAGVAQSPRYKIIEKRQSVAFWCNPISGHATLYWYQQILGQGPKLLIQFQNNGVVDDSQLPKDRFSAERLKGVDSTLKIQPAKLEDSAVYLCASSTGQSSGNTIYFGEGSWLTVV.